This T cell receptor (beta chain) is from a study of T-cell reconstitution after alpha-beta-depleted transplantation in children. The study, taken as a whole, reports: Hyperexpanded clones declined; after one year, newly produced T cells mostly supplied diversity. High day-60 TCRbeta diversity in some patients came from surviving recipient T cells and thymic progenitors. Expanded graft clones numbering several hundred reportedly gave rise to alpha-beta T cells about two months after transplant.

This CDR3 region has 13 residues. V lost 0 bases and J lost 0, with 5 bases in between. Germline V CDR1 and CDR2: DFQATT, SNEGSKA (reference sequence). A word on this clonotype: Its antigen is unknown. A much larger clone sits a single nucleotide away, making a read error possible. This likely comes from a read error, as the CDR3 has no conserved phenylalanine or tryptophan at its end.

A TCRbeta library incorporating unique molecular identifiers was prepared. TCRdb called the PCR reads again in MiXCR, with one record for every CDR3 protein. The sample shows about 170,000 distinct CDR3 sequences, over 8.5% of them seen only once. The J gene is TRBJ1-1, the V gene TRBV20-1; D is ambiguous. The sequence was collected from a boy aged 2 to 9 with acute myeloid leukemia, due to receive a stem cell transplant. The sample consisted of PBMCs, taken before TCRalphabeta/CD19-depleted stem cell transplant. The CDR3 is CSARESLNTEAFS. The CDR3 nucleotides are TGCAGTGCTAGAGAAAGCCTGAACACTGAAGCTTTCTCT.